The entry that follows covers one T cell receptor (beta chain) sequence. As yet, its antigen is unknown. The data derive from a study of response to subunit inactivated influenza vaccine. Findings of the study overall: The study's authors posited that every seasonal influenza vaccination enlists few new T cells.

TCRdb used MiXCR to reprocess the RT-PCR reads, holding one entry per CDR3 protein. The data contain about 500,000 distinct CDR3 sequences, about 15% of them singletons. The V and J ends lost 4 bases and 5 bases respectively, with 13 bases between them. The germline V gene has CDR1 SGHRS and CDR2 YFSETQ. CDR3 size: 14 residues. Sequenced material: CD4+ T cells sorted from PBMCs, taken 23 to 25 months after vaccination. J is TRBJ1-5 and V is TRBV5-1; maybe TRBD1 (5 bases). The source of this sequence is a man between 50 and 70 years old who received an inactivated influenza vaccine. The CDR3 region is CASSPSQGHQPQHF. DNA of the CDR3: TGCGCCAGCAGCCCCAGCCAGGGACATCAGCCCCAGCATTTT.